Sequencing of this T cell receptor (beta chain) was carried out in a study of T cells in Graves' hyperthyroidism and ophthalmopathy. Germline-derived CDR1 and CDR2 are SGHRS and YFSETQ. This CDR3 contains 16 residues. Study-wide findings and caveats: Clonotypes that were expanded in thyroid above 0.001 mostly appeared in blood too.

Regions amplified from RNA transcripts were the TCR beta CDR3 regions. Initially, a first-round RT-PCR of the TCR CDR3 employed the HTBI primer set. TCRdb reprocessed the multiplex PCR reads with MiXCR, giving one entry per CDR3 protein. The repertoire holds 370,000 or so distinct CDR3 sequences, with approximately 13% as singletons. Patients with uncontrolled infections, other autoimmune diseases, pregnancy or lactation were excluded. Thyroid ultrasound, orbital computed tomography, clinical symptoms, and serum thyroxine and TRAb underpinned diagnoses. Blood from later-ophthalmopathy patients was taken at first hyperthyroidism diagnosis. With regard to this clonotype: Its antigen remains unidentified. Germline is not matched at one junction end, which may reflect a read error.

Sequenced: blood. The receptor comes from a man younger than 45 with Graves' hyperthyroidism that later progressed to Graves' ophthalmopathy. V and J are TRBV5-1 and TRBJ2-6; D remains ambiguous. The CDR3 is CASSGSGLSEANVLTF. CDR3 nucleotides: TGCGCCAGCAGTGGCAGTGGCCTCTCTGAGGCCAACGTCCTGACTTTC.